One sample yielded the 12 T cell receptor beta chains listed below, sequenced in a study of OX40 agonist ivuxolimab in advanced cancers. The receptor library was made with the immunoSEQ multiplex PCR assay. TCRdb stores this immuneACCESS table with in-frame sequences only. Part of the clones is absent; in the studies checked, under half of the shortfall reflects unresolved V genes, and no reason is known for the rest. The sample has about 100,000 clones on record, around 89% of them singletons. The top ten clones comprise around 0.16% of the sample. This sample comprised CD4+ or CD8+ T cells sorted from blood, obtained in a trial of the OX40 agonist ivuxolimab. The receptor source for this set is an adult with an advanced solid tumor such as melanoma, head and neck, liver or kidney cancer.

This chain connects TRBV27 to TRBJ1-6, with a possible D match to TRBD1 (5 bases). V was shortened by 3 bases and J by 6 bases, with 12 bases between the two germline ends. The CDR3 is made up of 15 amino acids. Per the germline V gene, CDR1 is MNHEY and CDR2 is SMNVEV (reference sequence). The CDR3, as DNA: TGTGCCAGCAGTTTGGGACTGAATCCTAATTCACCCCTCCACTTT. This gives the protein CASSLGLNPNSPLHF.

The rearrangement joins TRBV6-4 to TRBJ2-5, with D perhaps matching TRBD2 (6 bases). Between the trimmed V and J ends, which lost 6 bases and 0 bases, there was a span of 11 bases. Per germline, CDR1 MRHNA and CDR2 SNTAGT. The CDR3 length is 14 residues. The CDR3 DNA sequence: TGTGCCAGCAGGCGGGGCAGGTACCAAGAGACCCAGTACTTC. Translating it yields CASRRGRYQETQYF.

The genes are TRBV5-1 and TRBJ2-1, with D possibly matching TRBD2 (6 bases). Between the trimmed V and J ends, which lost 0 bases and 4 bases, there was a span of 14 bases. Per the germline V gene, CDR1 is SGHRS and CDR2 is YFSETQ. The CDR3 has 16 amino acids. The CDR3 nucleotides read TGCGCCAGCAGCTTGGCCGGGAGTTTTGAATACAATGAGCAGTTCTTC. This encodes CASSLAGSFEYNEQFF. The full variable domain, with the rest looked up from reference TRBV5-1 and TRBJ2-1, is KAGVTQTPRYLIKTRGQQVTLSCSPISGHRSVSWYQQTPGQGLQFLFEYFSETQRNKGNFPGRFSGRQFSNSRSEMNVSTLELGDSALYLCASSLAGSFEYNEQFFGPGTRLTVL.

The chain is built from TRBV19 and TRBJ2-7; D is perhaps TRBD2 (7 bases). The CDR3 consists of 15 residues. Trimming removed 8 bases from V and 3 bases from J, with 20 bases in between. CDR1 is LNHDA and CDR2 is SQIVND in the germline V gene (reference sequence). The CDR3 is CASPIEGGLIYEQYF. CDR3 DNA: TGTGCCAGTCCAATCGAGGGGGGGCTGATCTACGAGCAGTACTTC.

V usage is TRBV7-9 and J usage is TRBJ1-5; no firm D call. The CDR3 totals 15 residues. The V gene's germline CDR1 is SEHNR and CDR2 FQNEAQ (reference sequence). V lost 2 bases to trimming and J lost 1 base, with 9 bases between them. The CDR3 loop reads CASSLNEGSNQPQHF. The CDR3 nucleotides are TGTGCCAGCAGCTTAAATGAGGGCAGCAATCAGCCCCAGCATTTT.

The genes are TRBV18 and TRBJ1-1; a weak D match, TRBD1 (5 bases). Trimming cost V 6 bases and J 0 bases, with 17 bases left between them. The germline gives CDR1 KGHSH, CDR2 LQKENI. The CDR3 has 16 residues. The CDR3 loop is CASSGPGRLMNTEAFF. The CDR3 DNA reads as TGTGCCAGCTCGGGGCCAGGAAGACTCATGAACACTGAAGCTTTCTTT. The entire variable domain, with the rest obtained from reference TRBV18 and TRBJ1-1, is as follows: NAGVMQNPRHLVRRRGQEARLRCSPMKGHSHVYWYRQLPEEGLKFMVYLQKENIIDESGMPKERFSAEFPKEGPSILRIQQVVRGDSAAYFCASSGPGRLMNTEAFFGQGTRLTVV.

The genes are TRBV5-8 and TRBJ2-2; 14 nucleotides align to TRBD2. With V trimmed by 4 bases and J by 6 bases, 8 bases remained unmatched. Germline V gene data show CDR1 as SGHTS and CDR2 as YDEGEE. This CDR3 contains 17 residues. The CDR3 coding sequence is TGTGCCAGCAGCCGAGGGACTAGCGGGGGTGAGGCCGGGGAGCTGTTTTTT. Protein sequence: CASSRGTSGGEAGELFF.

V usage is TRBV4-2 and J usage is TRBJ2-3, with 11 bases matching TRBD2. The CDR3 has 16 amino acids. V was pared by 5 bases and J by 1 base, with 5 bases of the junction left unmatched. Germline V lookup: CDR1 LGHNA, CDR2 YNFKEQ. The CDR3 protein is CASSGASGGRTDTQYF. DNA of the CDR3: TGTGCCAGCAGCGGAGCTAGCGGGGGGCGCACAGATACGCAGTATTTT.

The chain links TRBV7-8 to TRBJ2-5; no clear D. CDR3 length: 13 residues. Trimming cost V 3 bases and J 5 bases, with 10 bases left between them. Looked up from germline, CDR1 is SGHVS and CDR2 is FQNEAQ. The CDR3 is CASSFSGHETQYF. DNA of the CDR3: TGTGCCAGCAGCTTTTCAGGTCATGAGACCCAGTACTTC.

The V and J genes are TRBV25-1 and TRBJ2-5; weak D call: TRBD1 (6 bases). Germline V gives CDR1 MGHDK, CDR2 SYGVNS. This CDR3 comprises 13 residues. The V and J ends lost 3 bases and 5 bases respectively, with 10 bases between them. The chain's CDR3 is CASSDWGPETQYF. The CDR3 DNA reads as TGTGCCAGCAGTGATTGGGGGCCGGAGACCCAGTACTTC.

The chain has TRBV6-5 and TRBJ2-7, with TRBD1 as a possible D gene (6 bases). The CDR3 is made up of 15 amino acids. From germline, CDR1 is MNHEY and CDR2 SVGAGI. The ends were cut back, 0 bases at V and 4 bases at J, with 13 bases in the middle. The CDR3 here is CASSYSLGARYEQYF. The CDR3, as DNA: TGTGCCAGCAGTTACTCATTGGGGGCGCGATACGAGCAGTACTTC.

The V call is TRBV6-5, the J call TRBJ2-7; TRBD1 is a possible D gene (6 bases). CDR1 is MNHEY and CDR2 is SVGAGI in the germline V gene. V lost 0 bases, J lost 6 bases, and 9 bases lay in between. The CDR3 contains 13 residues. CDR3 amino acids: CASSYSIGGEQYF. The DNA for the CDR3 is TGTGCCAGCAGTTACTCGATAGGGGGCGAGCAGTACTTC.